This T cell receptor (beta chain) was captured by sequencing in a study of response to subunit inactivated influenza vaccine. General study findings and limits: The authors suggested that every seasonal influenza vaccination recruits few new T cells.

The CDR3 consists of 17 residues. The germline V and J ends were trimmed by 4 bases and 2 bases, with 20 bases remaining between them. Germline CDR1 is SGHRS and CDR2 is YFSETQ. TCRdb ran MiXCR on the RT-PCR reads and lists one entry per CDR3 protein. Of about 500,000 distinct CDR3 sequences listed, around 13% are singletons. As for this clonotype: Its matching antigen is unknown.

J is TRBJ2-3 and V is TRBV5-1; D possibly matches TRBD1 or TRBD2 (5 bases each). This specimen consisted of PBMCs from blood, obtained roughly 48 days after vaccination. The sequence was obtained from a man aged 50 to 59 who received an inactivated influenza vaccine. The CDR3 spells CASSAMPFRENTDTQYF. As DNA, the CDR3 is TGCGCCAGCAGCGCGATGCCTTTCAGGGAGAACACAGATACGCAGTATTTT. Full variable domain (rest looked up from reference TRBV5-1 and TRBJ2-3): KAGVTQTPRYLIKTRGQQVTLSCSPISGHRSVSWYQQTPGQGLQFLFEYFSETQRNKGNFPGRFSGRQFSNSRSEMNVSTLELGDSALYLCASSAMPFRENTDTQYFGPGTRLTVL.